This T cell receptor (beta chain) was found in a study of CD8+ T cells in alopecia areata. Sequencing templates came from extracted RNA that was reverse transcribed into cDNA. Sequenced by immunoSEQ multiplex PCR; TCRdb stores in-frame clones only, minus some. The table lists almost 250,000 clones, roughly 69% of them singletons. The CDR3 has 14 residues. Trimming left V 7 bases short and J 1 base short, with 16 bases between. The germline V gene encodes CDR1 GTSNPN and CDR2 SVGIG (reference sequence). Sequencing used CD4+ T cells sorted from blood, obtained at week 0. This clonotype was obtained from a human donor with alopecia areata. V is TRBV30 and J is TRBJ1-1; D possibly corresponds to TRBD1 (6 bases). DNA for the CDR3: TGTGCCTACCTCCGGGGACAATGGAACACTGAAGCTTTCTTT. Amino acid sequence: CAYLRGQWNTEAFF.